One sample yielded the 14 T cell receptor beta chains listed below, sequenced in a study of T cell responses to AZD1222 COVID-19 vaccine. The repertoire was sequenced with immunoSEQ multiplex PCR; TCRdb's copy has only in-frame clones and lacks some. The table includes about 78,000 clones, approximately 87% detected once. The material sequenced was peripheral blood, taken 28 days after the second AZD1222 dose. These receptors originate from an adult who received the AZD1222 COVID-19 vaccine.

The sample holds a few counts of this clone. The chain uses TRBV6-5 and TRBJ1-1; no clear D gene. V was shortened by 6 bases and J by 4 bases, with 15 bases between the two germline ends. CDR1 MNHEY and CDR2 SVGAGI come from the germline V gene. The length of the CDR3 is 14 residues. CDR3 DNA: TGTGCCAGCAGCAACACGGATAGCGGCACTGAAGCTTTCTTT. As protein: CASSNTDSGTEAFF.

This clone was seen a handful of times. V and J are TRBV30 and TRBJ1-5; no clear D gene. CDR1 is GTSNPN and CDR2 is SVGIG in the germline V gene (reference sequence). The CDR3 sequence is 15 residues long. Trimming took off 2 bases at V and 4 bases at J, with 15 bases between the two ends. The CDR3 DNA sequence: TGTGCCTGGAGTAGGACCTCGCGTTTTAATCAGCCCCAGCATTTT. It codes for CAWSRTSRFNQPQHF.

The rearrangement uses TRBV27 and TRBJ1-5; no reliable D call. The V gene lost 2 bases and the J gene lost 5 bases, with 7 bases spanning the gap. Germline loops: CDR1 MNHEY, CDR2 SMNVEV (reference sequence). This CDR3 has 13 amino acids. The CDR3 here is CASSLNRDQPQHF. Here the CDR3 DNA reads TGTGCCAGCAGTTTAAACCGGGATCAGCCCCAGCATTTT.

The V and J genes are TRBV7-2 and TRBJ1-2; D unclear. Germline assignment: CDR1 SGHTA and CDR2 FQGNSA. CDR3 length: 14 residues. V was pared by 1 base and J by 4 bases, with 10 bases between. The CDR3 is CASSLEAHSYGYTF. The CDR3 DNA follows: TGTGCCAGCAGCTTAGAGGCGCACAGCTATGGCTACACCTTC.

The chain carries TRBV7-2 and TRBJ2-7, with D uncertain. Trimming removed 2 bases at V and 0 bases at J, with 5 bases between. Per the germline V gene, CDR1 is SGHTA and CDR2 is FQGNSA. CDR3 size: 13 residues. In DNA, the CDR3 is TGTGCCAGCAGCTTAAGTTTCTCCTACGAGCAGTACTTC. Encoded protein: CASSLSFSYEQYF.

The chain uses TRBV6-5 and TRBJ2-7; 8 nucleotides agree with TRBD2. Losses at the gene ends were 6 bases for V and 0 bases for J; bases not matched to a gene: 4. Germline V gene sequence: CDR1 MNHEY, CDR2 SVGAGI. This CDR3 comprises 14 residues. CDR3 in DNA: TGTGCCAGCAGCACTAGCGGTAACTCCTACGAGCAGTACTTC. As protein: CASSTSGNSYEQYF.

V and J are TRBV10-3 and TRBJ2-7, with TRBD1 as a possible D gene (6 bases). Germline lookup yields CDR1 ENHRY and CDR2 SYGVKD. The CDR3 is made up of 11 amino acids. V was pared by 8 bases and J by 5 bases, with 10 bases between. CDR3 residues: CAIGRDNEQYF. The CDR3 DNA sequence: TGTGCCATCGGAAGGGACAACGAGCAGTACTTC.

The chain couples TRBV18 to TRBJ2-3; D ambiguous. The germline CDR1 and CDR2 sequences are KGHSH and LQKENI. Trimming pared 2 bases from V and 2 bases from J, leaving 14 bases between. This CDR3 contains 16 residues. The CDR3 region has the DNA TGTGCCAGCTCACCAGCGAGGCCTGGGTACACAGATACGCAGTATTTT. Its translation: CASSPARPGYTDTQYF.

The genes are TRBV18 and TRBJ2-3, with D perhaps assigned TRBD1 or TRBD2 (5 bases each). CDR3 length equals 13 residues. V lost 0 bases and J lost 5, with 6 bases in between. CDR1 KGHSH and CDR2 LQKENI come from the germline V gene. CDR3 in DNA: TGTGCCAGCTCACCACCGGGGGAAGATACGCAGTATTTT. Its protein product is CASSPPGEDTQYF.

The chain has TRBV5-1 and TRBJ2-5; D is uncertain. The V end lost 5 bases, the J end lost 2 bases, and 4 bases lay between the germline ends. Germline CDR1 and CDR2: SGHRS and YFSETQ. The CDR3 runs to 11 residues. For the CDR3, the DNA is TGCGCCAGCAGGAAACAAGAGACCCAGTACTTC. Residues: CASRKQETQYF.

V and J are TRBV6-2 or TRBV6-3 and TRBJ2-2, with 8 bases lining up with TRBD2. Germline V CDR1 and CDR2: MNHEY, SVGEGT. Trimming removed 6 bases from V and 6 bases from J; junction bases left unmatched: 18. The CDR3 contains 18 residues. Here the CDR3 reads CASSHRGTGGPGSGELFF. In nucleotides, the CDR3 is TGTGCCAGCAGCCACCGTGGGACGGGGGGGCCGGGATCCGGGGAGCTGTTTTTT.

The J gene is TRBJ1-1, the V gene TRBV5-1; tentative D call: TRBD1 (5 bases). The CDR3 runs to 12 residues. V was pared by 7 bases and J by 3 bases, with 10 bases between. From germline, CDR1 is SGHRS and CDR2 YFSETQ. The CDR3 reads CASLGQHTEAFF. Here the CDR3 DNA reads TGCGCCAGCCTAGGACAACACACTGAAGCTTTCTTT.

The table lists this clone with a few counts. The CDR3 loop is CASSLDRDGYTF. DNA for the CDR3: TGTGCCAGCAGCTTGGACAGGGATGGCTACACCTTC. V is TRBV5-6 and J is TRBJ1-2; the D gene is possibly TRBD1 (6 bases). V lost 0 bases, J lost 6 bases, and 6 bases lay in between. Germline V gene lookup returns CDR1 SGHDT and CDR2 YYEEEE. The CDR3 has 12 amino acids. The variable domain in full, completed from reference TRBV5-6 and TRBJ1-2, reads DAGVTQSPTHLIKTRGQQVTLRCSPKSGHDTVSWYQQALGQGPQFIFQYYEEEERQRGNFPDRFSGHQFPNYSSELNVNALLLGDSALYLCASSLDRDGYTFGSGTRLTVV.

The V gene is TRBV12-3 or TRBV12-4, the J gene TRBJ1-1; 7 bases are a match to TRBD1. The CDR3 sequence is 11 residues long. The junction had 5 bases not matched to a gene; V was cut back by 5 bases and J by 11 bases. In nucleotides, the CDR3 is TGTGCCAGCAGTCAGACAGGGCCTGCTTTCTTT. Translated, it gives CASSQTGPAFF.